Below, one T cell receptor (beta chain) is given with its context. It was patients with CD8+CD57+ cell expansion by flow cytometry who were chosen for sequencing. This sample is drawn from a study of CD8+CD57+ T cells in acquired aplastic anemia. The template used for profiling TCR beta VDJ and CDR3 was genomic DNA. TCRdb reprocessed the reads with MiXCR, giving one entry per CDR3 protein. The table includes just over 200,000 distinct CDR3 sequences, roughly 60% detected once. Germline assignment: CDR1 LNHDA and CDR2 SQIVND (reference sequence). V was clipped by 3 bases and J by 0 bases, with 8 bases between them. The CDR3 runs to 14 residues.

The sample taken for sequencing was sorted CD4+, CD8+, or CD8+CD57+ T cells (not recorded which) from PBMCs. This receptor was obtained from a human donor with aplastic anemia. This rearrangement joins TRBV19 to TRBJ1-1; D unclear. CDR3: CASSISVLNTEAFF. The CDR3 DNA reads as TGTGCCAGTAGTATTTCGGTTTTGAACACTGAAGCTTTCTTT.